This is a list of T cell receptor beta chains from one sample in a study of beta chain features in type 1 diabetes. Generated by immunoSEQ multiplex PCR, the TCRdb table keeps only in-frame clones and is missing some. The data contain fewer than 350,000 clones, about 18% of them singletons. The source material was naive CD4+ T cells from blood. The source is a woman younger than 35 in good health. The CDR3 runs from the conserved cysteine through the conserved F or W. Each record gives: clone size, J gene, D gene, V gene, CDR3 DNA, CDR3 protein. D genes are given only for firm matches. Clone size is stated in some rows and not others, as once, few, many or a class when expanded.

>few|TRBJ2-5|-|TRBV28
TGTGCCAGCAGCTCTCAAGAGACCCAGTACTTC
CASSSQETQYF
>few|TRBJ1-1|-|TRBV5-4
TGTGCCAGCAGCTTGGGCAGGTCCTGGGACACTGAAGCTTTCTTT
CASSLGRSWDTEAFF
>-|TRBJ2-5|-|TRBV19
TGTGCCAGTAGTACAGGGGTGCAAGAGACCCAGTACTTC
CASSTGVQETQYF
>-|TRBJ2-3|TRBD1|TRBV2
TGTGCCAGTGGACAGGGGACCTTTACAGATACGCAGTATTTT
CASGQGTFTDTQYF
>-|TRBJ1-4|-|TRBV4-2
TGTGCCAGCAGCAGTCGAGGGGAGGAAGAAAAACTGTTTTTT
CASSSRGEEEKLFF
>few|TRBJ2-7|TRBD1|TRBV10-3
TGTGCCATCAGTGACGAGGGGGCGCTTAACGAGCAGTACTTC
CAISDEGALNEQYF
>-|TRBJ2-1|TRBD1|TRBV9
TGTGCCAGCAGCGTGGGGACAGAGAATGAGCAGTTCTTC
CASSVGTENEQFF
>few|TRBJ2-3|-|TRBV5-1
TGCGCCAGCAGCGGAGAAGTCGACTCCTTCCCAGATACGCAGTATTTT
CASSGEVDSFPDTQYF
>few|TRBJ2-5|-|TRBV7-2
TGTGCCAGCAGCTTTAGCGAATCCGGGACCCAGTACTTC
CASSFSESGTQYF
>-|TRBJ2-3|-|TRBV4-1
TGCGCCAGCAGCCCGAGGGACACCTTTTCAAGCACAGATACGCAGTATTTT
CASSPRDTFSSTDTQYF
>-|TRBJ1-5|TRBD1|TRBV19
TGTGCCATTTCGGACAGGAGCAATCAGCCCCAGCATTTT
CAISDRSNQPQHF
>few|TRBJ1-5|-|TRBV19
TGTGCCAGTAGTATTACAGATAGCAATCAGCCCCAGCATTTT
CASSITDSNQPQHF
>-|TRBJ2-5|TRBD2|TRBV5-4
TGTGCCAGCAGCTTGGTGGCGGGGGGGCCGGCGACCCAGTACTTC
CASSLVAGGPATQYF
>-|TRBJ2-5|TRBD2|TRBV7-2
TGTGCCAGCAGCTCTATAGCGGGGGGCATCCAAGAGACCCAGTACTTC
CASSSIAGGIQETQYF
>-|TRBJ2-5|TRBD2|TRBV11-1
TGTGCCAGCAGCTTATCTCTTGGGGCCCGGGGGGAGCAGTACTTC
CASSLSLGARGEQYF
>-|TRBJ1-2|-|TRBV29-1
TGCAGCGCAGGGACAACCGAGCAGGCCTTC
CSAGTTEQAF
>-|TRBJ2-1|-|TRBV19
TGTGCCAGTAGTATCGACAATGAGCAGTTCTTC
CASSIDNEQFF
>-|TRBJ2-3|-|TRBV27
TGTGCCAGCAGTCTCCCAGGGGCCGGGACAGATACGCAGTATTTT
CASSLPGAGTDTQYF
>-|TRBJ1-2|-|TRBV4-1
TGCGCCAGCAGCTATGTCGACACCGACTATGGCTACACCTTC
CASSYVDTDYGYTF
>-|TRBJ1-1|-|TRBV14
TGTGCCAGCAGCCTCTCAGGGTACACTGAAGCTTTCTTT
CASSLSGYTEAFF
>few|TRBJ2-5|-|TRBV29-1
TGCAGCGTTGAGGGGTCGGGGGAAACCCAGTACTTC
CSVEGSGETQYF
>-|TRBJ2-5|TRBD2|TRBV4-1
TGCGCCAGCAGCCTAGGGGGTAGCGGGGATGCGGAGACCCAGTACTTC
CASSLGGSGDAETQYF
>few|TRBJ2-1|TRBD2|TRBV29-1
TGCAGCGTTGAGGCGACAGGGAGGCTAGCGGGGAACTACAATGAGCAGTTCTTC
CSVEATGRLAGNYNEQFF
>-|TRBJ2-3|-|TRBV30
TGTGCCTGGGTCGAGAGTAAGAGCACAGATACGCAGTATTTT
CAWVESKSTDTQYF
>-|TRBJ2-3|TRBD2|TRBV5-4
TGTGCCAGCAGCTCTCGGGGGGGCGAAGGGGCAGATACGCAGTATTTT
CASSSRGGEGADTQYF
>-|TRBJ2-7|-|TRBV7-2
TGTGCCAGCAGCCTGGCGGGGATTTCCTACGAGCAGTACTTC
CASSLAGISYEQYF
>-|TRBJ2-3|-|TRBV5-4
TGTGCCAGCAGCTATGCGGTCTCTAGCACAGATACGCAGTATTTT
CASSYAVSSTDTQYF
>once|TRBJ2-1|TRBD2|TRBV9
TGTGCCAGCAGCGTAGGGGGACTAGCGGGGTTCAATGAGCAGTTCTTC
CASSVGGLAGFNEQFF
>few|TRBJ2-7|TRBD2|TRBV6-1
TGTGCCAGCACCACCCCCGGACTAGCGGGCCACGAGCAGTACTTC
CASTTPGLAGHEQYF